A single sample is the source of the 10 T cell receptor beta chains below, sequenced in a study of blood T cell repertoires in COVID-19. TCRdb's table, derived via immunoSEQ multiplex PCR, lists solely in-frame clones and lacks some. This repertoire shows under 300,000 clones, roughly nine tenths found once; its top ten account for approximately 7.5%. The sequencing input was peripheral blood. These receptors came from a man aged 55-75 years who had recovered from COVID-19.

This clone was seen once. At one end, the junction sequence differs from germline, possibly due to a read error. V usage is TRBV5-1 and J usage is TRBJ2-5; the match to TRBD2 covers 8 bases. This CDR3 is built from 21 residues. CDR1 and CDR2 (germline): SGHRS, YFSETQ. CDR3 bases: TGCGCCCGCAGCTTGGCGGCCGGGGGCGACGGGGGGGCCTCATCCCGGGAGACCCAGTACTTC. Its translation is CARSLAAGGDGGASSRETQYF. Filled out from reference TRBV5-1 and TRBJ2-5, the complete variable domain reads KAGVTQTPRYLIKTRGQQVTLSCSPISGHRSVSWYQQTPGQGLQFLFEYFSETQRNKGNFPGRFSGRQFSNSRSEMNVSTLELGDSALYLCARSLAAGGDGGASSRETQYFGPGTRLLVL.

The rearrangement links TRBV5-1 to TRBJ2-5; TRBD2 aligns across 9 bases. Trimming took 5 bases from V and 3 from J; bases not matched to a gene: 14. Germline V gene lookup returns CDR1 SGHRS and CDR2 YFSETQ. CDR3 length: 17 residues. The CDR3 sequence is CASSSPPGLASEETQYF. The CDR3 nucleotides are TGCGCCAGCAGTTCTCCACCCGGACTAGCGAGCGAAGAGACCCAGTACTTC.

The chain joins TRBV4-1 to TRBJ1-2; D call uncertain. Germline-derived CDR1 and CDR2 are MGHRA and YSYEKL. The CDR3 length is 12 residues. V lost 3 bases and J 5 bases, leaving 7 bases between the germline ends. The DNA for the CDR3 is TGCGCCAGCAGCCACCTCACTTATGGCTACACCTTC. Its protein is CASSHLTYGYTF.

The chain is built from TRBV5-1 and TRBJ2-7, with 9 bases fitting TRBD1. Germline V gene sequence: CDR1 SGHRS, CDR2 YFSETQ. With V trimmed by 4 bases and J by 1 base, 15 bases remained unmatched. The CDR3 runs to 18 residues. In DNA, the CDR3 is TGCGCCAGCAGCACCCGGACAGGGGAGGGTGGTCGATCCTACGAGCAGTACTTC. It encodes CASSTRTGEGGRSYEQYF. The full variable domain, completed using reference TRBV5-1 and TRBJ2-7, is KAGVTQTPRYLIKTRGQQVTLSCSPISGHRSVSWYQQTPGQGLQFLFEYFSETQRNKGNFPGRFSGRQFSNSRSEMNVSTLELGDSALYLCASSTRTGEGGRSYEQYFGPGTRLTVT.

CDR3 bases: TGTGCCAGCAGCTTAGCTAGGAACACTGAAGCTTTCTTT. It codes for CASSLARNTEAFF. The J gene is TRBJ1-1, the V gene TRBV11-3; no clear D. CDR1 and CDR2 from the germline V gene are SGHNT and YENEEA. V lost 1 base, J lost 1 base, and 4 bases lay in between. This CDR3 is built from 13 residues.

The rearrangement joins TRBV30 to TRBJ1-6; TRBD1 is a possible D gene (5 bases). V shed 2 bases and J shed 8 bases, with 13 bases lying between them. This CDR3 is 14 amino acids long. The V gene's germline CDR1 is GTSNPN and CDR2 SVGIG (reference sequence). Written as DNA, the CDR3 is TGTGCCTGGAGTTCCGGGGGGATCCATTCACCCCTCCACTTT. Translated: CAWSSGGIHSPLHF. Looking up the rest from reference TRBV30 and TRBJ1-6 gives the full variable domain: SQTIHQWPATLVQPVGSPLSLECTVEGTSNPNLYWYRQAAGRGLQLLFYSVGIGQISSEVPQNLSASRPQDRQFILSSKKLLLSDSGFYLCAWSSGGIHSPLHFGNGTRLTVT.

The V gene is TRBV6-5, the J gene TRBJ1-1; weak D call: TRBD1 (5 bases). This CDR3 is 16 amino acids long. From germline, CDR1 is MNHEY and CDR2 SVGAGI. V was shortened by 4 bases and J by 1 base, with 16 bases between the two germline ends. The DNA of the CDR3 is TGTGCCAGCAGTTCCGGGTGGGGGAGGGGGAACACTGAAGCTTTCTTT. Its protein product is CASSSGWGRGNTEAFF.

This chain joins TRBV4-1 and TRBJ2-7, with a possible D match to TRBD1 (6 bases). This CDR3 region has 16 residues. Per the germline V gene, CDR1 is MGHRA and CDR2 is YSYEKL. Trimming took 1 base from V and 7 from J, leaving 20 bases between them. CDR3 nucleotide sequence: TGCGCCAGCAGCCAAGTTATGGGACATGCCCAGGGGGAGCAGTACGTC. It codes for CASSQVMGHAQGEQYV.

This rearrangement joins TRBV29-1 to TRBJ2-5, with 8 nucleotides matching TRBD1. V dropped 5 bases and J dropped 5; count of bases not matched to a gene: 7. The CDR3 is 13 amino acids. CDR1 SQVTM and CDR2 ANQGSEA come from the germline V gene. CDR3: CSVTGQGRETQYF. The CDR3 region has the DNA TGCAGCGTTACCGGACAGGGACGGGAGACCCAGTACTTC. The full variable domain, its missing parts supplied by reference TRBV29-1 and TRBJ2-5, is SAVISQKPSRDICQRGTSLTIQCQVDSQVTMMFWYRQQPGQSLTLIATANQGSEATYESGFVIDKFPISRPNLTFSTLTVSNMSPEDSSIYLCSVTGQGRETQYFGPGTRLLVL.

The rearrangement links TRBV18 to TRBJ2-1; 8 bases fit TRBD2. The CDR3 sequence is 16 residues long. Germline CDR1 KGHSH, CDR2 LQKENI. Trimming removed 1 base from V and 8 bases from J; junction bases left unmatched: 10. The CDR3 sequence: CASSPRLRGAGDEQFF. Here the CDR3 DNA reads TGTGCCAGCTCACCACGGTTGCGGGGGGCCGGAGATGAGCAGTTCTTC.